The rows below give T cell receptor beta chains drawn from one sample of a study of Ad26.COV2.S vaccination and SARS-CoV-2 variants. Method: immunoSEQ multiplex PCR; TCRdb's copy keeps in-frame clones and lacks some. This sample yields some 480,000 clones, of which around 88% are seen a single time; over 10% belongs to the top ten. The specimen was peripheral blood, collected in a trial of Ad26.COV2.S vaccine versus placebo. These receptors were collected from a person between 18 and 65 years old who received the Ad26.COV2.S COVID-19 vaccine or a placebo. CDR3s include the opening cysteine and the closing phenylalanine or tryptophan. The D gene is left open where the match is weak. A row's size may be missing; if present it is once, few, many or a size class.

CDR3 protein	CDR3 DNA	V gene	J gene	D gene	clone size
CASSPRQGVSYNEQFF	TGTGCCAGCAGCCCCCGACAGGGAGTCTCCTACAATGAGCAGTTCTTC	TRBV9	TRBJ2-1	TRBD1	.
CASSIGPGARNQPQHF	TGTGCCAGTAGTATAGGGCCAGGGGCCCGAAATCAGCCCCAGCATTTT	TRBV19	TRBJ1-5	.	.
CASSFDRDTQYF	TGCGCCAGCAGCTTTGACAGGGATACGCAGTATTTT	TRBV5-1	TRBJ2-3	.	.
CASRTRDRTNSPLHF	TGTGCCAGCAGAACCCGGGACAGGACGAATTCACCCCTCCACTTT	TRBV28	TRBJ1-6	TRBD1	.
CASSVVASAYNEQFF	TGTGCCAGCAGCGTAGTGGCTAGCGCATACAATGAGCAGTTCTTC	TRBV9	TRBJ2-1	.	.
CASSHTLAQMNTEAFF	TGTGCCAGCAGCCACACTCTGGCTCAAATGAACACTGAAGCTTTCTTT	TRBV6-2/TRBV6-3	TRBJ1-1	.	.
CASSPRQGPTDTQYF	TGTGCCAGCAGTCCGAGACAGGGGCCCACAGATACGCAGTATTTT	TRBV6-4	TRBJ2-3	TRBD1	.
CAWTTPGPGDSPLHF	TGTGCCTGGACCACCCCGGGACCAGGGGATTCACCCCTCCACTTT	TRBV30	TRBJ1-6	.	.
CASSQGTSGRQTQYF	TGTGCCAGCAGCCAGGGGACTAGCGGGAGGCAGACCCAGTACTTC	TRBV3-1/TRBV3-2	TRBJ2-5	TRBD2	.
CASSLWTGEGYTF	TGTGCCAGCAGTTTGTGGACAGGGGAGGGCTACACCTTC	TRBV6-5	TRBJ1-2	TRBD1	.
CASSLGGLYNEQFF	TGTGCCAGCAGCCTTGGGGGACTTTACAATGAGCAGTTCTTC	TRBV7-3	TRBJ2-1	.	.
CASSKTAMNTEAFF	TGTGCCAGCAGCAAGACAGCAATGAACACTGAAGCTTTCTTT	TRBV9	TRBJ1-1	.	.
CATKKDRGSYEQYF	TGTGCCACCAAGAAGGACAGGGGAAGTTACGAGCAGTACTTC	TRBV3-1/TRBV3-2	TRBJ2-7	TRBD1	.
CASRDVAGGTGELFF	TGTGCCAGCAGGGATGTAGCGGGAGGGACCGGGGAGCTGTTTTTT	TRBV6-5	TRBJ2-2	TRBD2	.
CASTGFGGGHQETQYF	TGTGCCAGTACAGGGTTCGGGGGAGGCCACCAAGAGACCCAGTACTTC	TRBV28	TRBJ2-5	.	once
CASSFSLAGTGTYNEQFF	TGTGCCAGCAGCTTTTCGTTGGCGGGAACGGGAACGTACAATGAGCAGTTCTTC	TRBV13	TRBJ2-1	.	.
CASSFLRTLDGSFF	TGTGCCAGCAGCTTTCTGAGGACCCTCGATGGGTCGTTCTTC	TRBV7-9	TRBJ2-1	.	.
CASSPGGRSYEQYF	TGTGCCAGTAGCCCTGGAGGACGGTCCTACGAGCAGTACTTC	TRBV19	TRBJ2-7	.	.
CASSENSGTATDTQYF	TGTGCCAGCAGCGAGAACAGCGGGACTGCAACAGATACGCAGTATTTT	TRBV11-3	TRBJ2-3	TRBD2	once
CATSRGVNSPLHF	TGTGCCACCAGCAGAGGCGTAAATTCACCCCTCCACTTT	TRBV15	TRBJ1-6	.	few
CASSFSSNTEAFF	TGCGCCAGCAGCTTTTCCTCGAACACTGAAGCTTTCTTT	TRBV5-1	TRBJ1-1	.	.
CASSVAASFGSGGRGNEQFF	TGTGCCAGCAGCGTAGCCGCCTCTTTTGGCTCGGGCGGGAGAGGGAATGAGCAGTTCTTC	TRBV9	TRBJ2-1	TRBD2	.
CASSPTGELFF	TGTGCCAGCAGCCCGACCGGGGAGCTGTTTTTT	TRBV7-9	TRBJ2-2	.	.
CASRRQGGSYGYTF	TGTGCCAGCAGGAGACAGGGTGGTAGCTATGGCTACACCTTC	TRBV2	TRBJ1-2	TRBD1	.
CASSAVPGNTEAFF	TGTGCCAGCAGTGCTGTTCCGGGGAACACTGAAGCTTTCTTT	TRBV6-4	TRBJ1-1	.	.
CASRQDSPSSYEQYF	TGCGCCAGCAGACAAGACAGCCCAAGCTCCTACGAGCAGTACTTC	TRBV5-1	TRBJ2-7	.	.
CSVHGRMNTEAFF	TGCAGCGTTCACGGCCGGATGAACACTGAAGCTTTCTTT	TRBV29-1	TRBJ1-1	.	.
CAWSEQGYEQYF	TGTGCCTGGAGTGAACAGGGCTACGAGCAGTACTTC	TRBV30	TRBJ2-7	.	.
CATSDSWGKSYEQYF	TGTGCCACCAGTGATTCCTGGGGAAAGTCCTACGAGCAGTACTTC	TRBV24-1	TRBJ2-7	.	once
CASSPGLFRAFF	TGTGCCAGCAGTCCTGGACTTTTCAGGGCTTTCTTT	TRBV28	TRBJ1-1	.	.